What follows are 8 T cell receptor beta chains derived from one specimen sequenced in a study of immune evolution from preneoplasia to lung adenocarcinoma (dated by TCRdb to the early 2020s). Libraries were made using the immunoSEQ multiplex PCR assay. TCRdb's version of the immuneACCESS table is confined to in-frame rearrangements and falls short of the full clone set. An unresolved V gene accounts for under half of the shortfall where checked; the remainder is of unknown origin. Within this sample are about 3,600 clones, with 74% of them counted one time only. The ten largest account for under 20% of the sample. The sequenced sample consisted of FFPE minimally invasive lung adenocarcinoma tissue. Read against the paper, the sample's cell subset or site label means: micro-invasive lung adenocarcinoma (MIA). The source of these receptors is a person aged 55-85 years with lung adenocarcinoma.

The gene calls are TRBV28 and TRBJ2-7, with TRBD1 as a possible D gene (6 bases). V was clipped by 5 bases and J by 3 bases, with 17 bases between them. From germline, CDR1 is MDHEN and CDR2 SYDVKM. The CDR3 contains 15 residues. The CDR3 nucleotides are TGTGCCAGCAGTCTCACAGGGTTTAGAAACTACGAGCAGTACTTC. Amino acid sequence: CASSLTGFRNYEQYF. Complete variable domain (other parts from reference TRBV28 and TRBJ2-7): DVKVTQSSRYLVKRTGEKVFLECVQDMDHENMFWYRQDPGLGLRLIYFSYDVKMKEKGDIPEGYSVSREKKERFSLILESASTNQTSMYLCASSLTGFRNYEQYFGPGTRLTVT.

CDR3 loop: CAWSVGTAGNTIYF. CDR3 coding DNA: TGTGCCTGGAGTGTAGGGACAGCGGGAAACACCATATATTTT. The genes are TRBV30 and TRBJ1-3, with 7 bases identical to TRBD1. Germline CDR1 and CDR2: GTSNPN and SVGIG (reference sequence). V lost 0 bases to trimming and J lost 4 bases; unmatched junction nucleotides: 3. The CDR3 spans 14 residues.

There are a few counts of this clone. The chain carries TRBV9 and TRBJ2-1; a possible D gene is TRBD1 (6 bases). The V gene's germline CDR1 is SGDLS and CDR2 YYNGEE. This CDR3 region has 15 residues. The ends were cut back, 0 bases at V and 2 bases at J, with 9 bases in the middle. The CDR3 sequence: CASSVGRGPYNEQFF. The CDR3 region has the DNA TGTGCCAGCAGCGTAGGCAGGGGCCCCTACAATGAGCAGTTCTTC.

This clone was recorded a few times. CDR3 sequence: CASSHRDSPEQYF. The CDR3 nucleotides read TGTGCCAGCTCGCATCGGGACTCCCCAGAGCAGTACTTC. J is TRBJ2-7 and V is TRBV18; a weak D match, TRBD2 (6 bases). This CDR3 contains 13 residues. CDR1 and CDR2 from the germline V gene are KGHSH and LQKENI. Trimming took off 6 bases at V and 7 bases at J, with 16 bases between the two ends.

The chain has TRBV30 and TRBJ2-5, with D maybe TRBD2 (5 bases). V lost 5 bases and J lost 4, with 14 bases in between. Germline lookup yields CDR1 GTSNPN and CDR2 SVGIG (reference sequence). This CDR3 contains 13 residues. CDR3 residues: CAWCRGRRETQYF. For the CDR3, the DNA is TGTGCCTGGTGCAGAGGGCGGAGAGAGACCCAGTACTTC.

The chain employs TRBV29-1 and TRBJ1-2, with D hard to call. The V end was cut by 1 base, the J end by 5 bases, with 17 bases between. The CDR3 length is 15 residues. Germline V CDR1 and CDR2: SQVTM, ANQGSEA. CDR3 residues: CSVEAWTASDYGYTF. The DNA for the CDR3 is TGCAGCGTTGAAGCGTGGACGGCCAGCGATTATGGCTACACCTTC.

Regarding this clone: Mismatch with germline at one junction end may stem from a read error. This sequence joins TRBV10-3 and TRBJ2-3; D is possibly TRBD2 (6 bases). Germline V lookup: CDR1 ENHRY, CDR2 SYGVKD. The CDR3 consists of 18 residues. The CDR3 DNA reads as TGTGCTATCAGTGAGGGTTTGTTAGCGGATCTTAGCACAGATACGCAGTATTTT. Translated, it gives CAISEGLLADLSTDTQYF.

The chain recombines TRBV4-3 with TRBJ2-7; 10 nucleotides line up with TRBD1. Per germline, CDR1 LGHNA and CDR2 YSLEER. J gave up 0 bases and V 4 bases, and 3 bases lay outside the gene matches. This CDR3 is built from 15 residues. CDR3 protein: CASSPGTGVSYEQYF. CDR3 bases: TGCGCCAGCAGCCCCGGGACAGGGGTCTCCTACGAGCAGTACTTC.